This TCR beta chain was captured by sequencing in a study of CD8+ T cells in alopecia areata (dated by TCRdb to the late 2010s). The study in broad terms: Treated patients were enrolled in an open-label pilot trial of oral tofacitinib, 5 to 10 mg twice daily, for moderate-to-severe alopecia areata. Patients stayed on tofacitinib for 6 to 18 months and then had 6 months of follow-up off drug so that delayed response and recurrence could be assessed. In treated patients, disease severity was measured using the SALT score, which gives the percentage of scalp surface area affected. In both human patients and the C3H/HeJ mouse model, the study applied high-throughput TCRbeta sequencing to look at T cell clonal expansion in alopecia areata. Scalp tissue and sorted CD4+ and CD8+ peripheral blood T cells from patchy and totalis/universalis alopecia areata patients and from healthy controls were covered by human TCRbeta sequencing. Biopsies were taken from tofacitinib-treated patients at baseline and at 4 and 24 weeks of treatment, and a later scalp biopsy was taken in several of the tofacitinib-treated patients. Scalp clonality was compared among normal scalp (n=4), patchy alopecia areata scalp (n=8), and alopecia totalis/universalis scalp (n=8). RNA was extracted with the PAXgene miRNA kit for fixed scalp, the miRNeasy kit for PBMCs, and the RNeasy kit for mouse skin. Amplification of TCRbeta CDR3 regions was done by immunoSEQ multiplex PCR using 35 Vbeta forward primers and 13 Jbeta reverse primers. General study outcomes and caveats: Shared TCR sequences between patients were less evident than in mice, which may be partly attributable to HLA diversity in the patient population. Compared with normal scalp, lesional scalp had higher clonality and more expanded CD8+ clones, particularly in alopecia totalis/universalis, a pattern that suggests antigenic drive. Because the treated cohort was small and included a single nonresponder, larger studies are needed to assess links between baseline CD8+ expansion and response. Many expanded lesional clones persisted in scalp and blood during tofacitinib treatment, which may partly explain relapse after stopping treatment. Tofacitinib significantly decreased scalp clonality and the number of expanded CD8+ clones among the top 100 scalp clones. Resident alphabeta T cells in normal human skin are also sequenced, complicating scalp TCR repertoire analysis, unlike mouse skin dominated by gammadelta T cells.

CDR1 GTSNPN and CDR2 SVGIG are derived from the germline V gene (reference sequence). From its cysteine to its phenylalanine, the CDR3 spans 12 amino acids. The DNA shown is the 36-base CDR3, in frame from base 1. V is pared back by 5 bases and J by 0 bases, with 5 bases lying between the germline termini. Receptor libraries were prepared by the immunoSEQ multiplex PCR assay. To provide template for TCR sequencing, every sample had RNA extracted and reverse transcribed into cDNA. First-strand cDNA was synthesized using SuperScript III with a 2:1 mix of oligo-dT and random hexamers. Amplification bias was assessed with a synthetic immune receptor repertoire, and residual bias was removed computationally. The study's own analysis went as follows. After raw reads were preprocessed to remove errors, the CDR3 was defined following IMGT conventions as running from the conserved cysteine to phenylalanine. Clonality was computed by normalizing Shannon entropy by log2 of the number of productive unique TCRs and subtracting the result from 1. Scalp TCRbeta sequences were cross-referenced with sorted blood CD4 and CD8 repertoires so that the CD4 or CD8 identity of scalp clones could be inferred. TCRdb limited this immuneACCESS table to in-frame rearrangements with V and J called. A share of clones is missing; checked studies link under half to unresolved V genes, and the rest is unexplained. Clone size and the V and J calls come from that table; the DNA yielded D and trimming. A total of under 150,000 clones appear in this sample, 55% to 60% of them only once. The top ten constitute 3% to 4% of the sample.

The label giving this sample's time point can be read as: roughly 24 weeks on oral tofacitinib. The treatment or condition label, as the study defines it: oral pan-JAK inhibitor, 5-10 mg twice daily. Lesional scalp punch biopsies and peripheral blood were obtained from alopecia areata patients. PBMCs were separated by density centrifugation and stained for CD3, CD4 and CD8, after which CD4+ and CD8+ T cells were sorted on a FACSAria. As regards this clone: Its antigen remains unidentified. Within one base of it there is no much larger clone, and no base qualities were kept.

The sequence came from a human donor with alopecia areata. The sequenced sample was CD4+ T cells sorted from blood, obtained at week 24, from a patient treated with tofacitinib. The rearranged chain carries TRBV30 and TRBJ1-3; no D gene is confidently identified. The nucleotide sequence is TGTGCCTGGGGTACCTCTGGAAACACCATATATTTT. It translates to CAWGTSGNTIYF.